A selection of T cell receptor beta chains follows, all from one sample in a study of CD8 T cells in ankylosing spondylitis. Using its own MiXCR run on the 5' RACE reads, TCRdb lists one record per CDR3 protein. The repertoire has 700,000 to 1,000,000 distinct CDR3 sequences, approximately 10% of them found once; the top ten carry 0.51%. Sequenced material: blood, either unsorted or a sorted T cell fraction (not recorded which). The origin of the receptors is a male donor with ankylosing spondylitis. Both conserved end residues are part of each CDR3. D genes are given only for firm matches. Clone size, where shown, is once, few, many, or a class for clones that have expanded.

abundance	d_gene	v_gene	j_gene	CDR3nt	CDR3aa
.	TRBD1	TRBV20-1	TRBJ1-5	TGCAGTGCTAGTCTCGGCGGGACAGGGGGCGATCAGCCCCAGCATTTT	CSASLGGTGGDQPQHF
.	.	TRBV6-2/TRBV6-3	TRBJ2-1	TGTGCCAGCAGCGCCTTGGGGACTTACAATGAGCAGTTCTTC	CASSALGTYNEQFF
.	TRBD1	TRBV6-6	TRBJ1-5	TGTGCCAGCAACCGACAGGGGAATCAGCCCCAGCATTTT	CASNRQGNQPQHF
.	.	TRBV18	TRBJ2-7	TGTGCCAGCTCACCCCAGTGGGGAGCCGCAAACTACGAGCAGTACTTC	CASSPQWGAANYEQYF
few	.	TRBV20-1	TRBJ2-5	TGCAGCGAAACGGGACGCTTCCAAGAGACCCAGTACTTC	CSETGRFQETQYF
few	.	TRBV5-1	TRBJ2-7	TGCGCCAGCACCCGGGACGTAGACTCCTACGAGCAGTACTTC	CASTRDVDSYEQYF
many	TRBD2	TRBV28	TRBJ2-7	TGTGCCAGCAATTCCATCGGGACTAGCGGGACGCACGAGCAGTACTTC	CASNSIGTSGTHEQYF
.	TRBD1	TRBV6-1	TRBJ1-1	TGTGCCAGTCGGACAGGGGCCCTTAATGAAGCTTTCTTT	CASRTGALNEAFF
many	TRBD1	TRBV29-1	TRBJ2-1	TGCAGCACCCCGAGATCGGGGACAGGGCCTTTCTACAATGAGCAGTTCTTC	CSTPRSGTGPFYNEQFF
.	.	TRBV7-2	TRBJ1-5	TGTGCCAGCAGCTTCGCTACTGGGGTCGTCAATCAGCCCCAGCATTTT	CASSFATGVVNQPQHF
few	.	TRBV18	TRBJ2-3	TGTGCCAGCTCACCCGTCGGCTTCTCTCCTAGCACAGATACGCAGTATTTT	CASSPVGFSPSTDTQYF
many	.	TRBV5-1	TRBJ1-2	TGCGCCAGCAGCTTCTCGCAGTCCTATGGCTACACCTTC	CASSFSQSYGYTF
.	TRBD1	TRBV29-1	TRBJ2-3	TGCAGCGTTTCACATGGACAGGCCCAGGCAAATACGCAGTATTTT	CSVSHGQAQANTQYF
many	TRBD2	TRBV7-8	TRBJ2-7	TGTGCCAGCAGCTTAGATTTGTTGGCGGGGGTGGACGAGCAGTACTTC	CASSLDLLAGVDEQYF
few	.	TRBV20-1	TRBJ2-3	TGCAGTGCTAGTAGGAGAGGGACAGATACGCAGTATTTT	CSASRRGTDTQYF
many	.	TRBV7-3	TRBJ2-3	TGTGCCAGCAGCCCGTCAGGGGTTGGAGATACGCAGTATTTT	CASSPSGVGDTQYF
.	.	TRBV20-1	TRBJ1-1	TGCAGTGCTGTCAGGGGCTACCCTTGGGACACTGAAGCTTTCTTT	CSAVRGYPWDTEAFF
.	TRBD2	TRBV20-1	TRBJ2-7	TGCAGTGCTAGAGAGGCCCTAGCGGGGTTTTACGAGCAGTACTTC	CSAREALAGFYEQYF
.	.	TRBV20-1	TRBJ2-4	TGCAGTGCTAGAGATGGGGTACTAGCCAAAAACATTCAGTACTTC	CSARDGVLAKNIQYF
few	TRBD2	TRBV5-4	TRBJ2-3	TGTGCCAGCAGATTTATCACTAGCGGGTTCACAGATACGCAGTATTTT	CASRFITSGFTDTQYF
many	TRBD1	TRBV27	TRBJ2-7	TGTGCCAGCAGTTTCCGGGACAGGGGCGAGCAGTACTTC	CASSFRDRGEQYF
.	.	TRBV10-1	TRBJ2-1	TGCGCCAGCAGTGTTTTAAAAGCGGGTGCCTACAATGAGCAGTTCTTC	CASSVLKAGAYNEQFF
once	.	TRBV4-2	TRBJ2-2	TGTGCCAGGAGCCACAGGGTCCTCACCGGGGAGCTGTTTTTT	CARSHRVLTGELFF
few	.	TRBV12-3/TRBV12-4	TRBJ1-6	TGTGCCAGCAGCATACAGCTACCGAATAATTCACCCCTCCACTTT	CASSIQLPNNSPLHF
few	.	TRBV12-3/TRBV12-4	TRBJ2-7	TGTGCCAGCAGCAAGGAAGCCTACGAGCAGTACTTC	CASSKEAYEQYF
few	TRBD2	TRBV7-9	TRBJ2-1	TGTGCCAGCAGCCAAACTAGCGGGAGCGGGAATGAGCAGTTCTTC	CASSQTSGSGNEQFF
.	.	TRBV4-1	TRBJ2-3	TGCGCCAGCAGCCATGCTACCGGGACAACCACAGATACGCAGTATTTT	CASSHATGTTTDTQYF
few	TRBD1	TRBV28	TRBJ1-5	TGTGCTTGCTGGGACAGGGGGCTTTTTCAGCCCCAGCATTTT	CACWDRGLFQPQHF
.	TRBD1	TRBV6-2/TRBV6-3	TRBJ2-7	TGTGCCACCCAGGCGGGACAGGGCCCCTACGAGCAGTACTTC	CATQAGQGPYEQYF
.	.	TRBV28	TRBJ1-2	TGTGCCAGCAGTTTGAGGACTTTAGGCTATGGCTACACCTTC	CASSLRTLGYGYTF
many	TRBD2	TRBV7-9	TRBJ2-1	TGTGCCAGCAGCTTCGGAGGCGGGAGATCGAACAATGAGCAGTTCTTC	CASSFGGGRSNNEQFF
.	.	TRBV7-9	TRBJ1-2	TGTGCCAGCAGCTTAAGAGGTGAAGGACCCTATGGCTACACCTTC	CASSLRGEGPYGYTF
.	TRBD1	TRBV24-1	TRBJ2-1	TGTGCCACCAGTGATTCTCAGGGGGCCTACAATGAGCAGTTCTTC	CATSDSQGAYNEQFF
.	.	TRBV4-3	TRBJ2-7	TGCGCCAGCAGCCAAGATGGGTACCACAGCTCCTACGAGCAGTACTTC	CASSQDGYHSSYEQYF
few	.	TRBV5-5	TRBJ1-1	TGTGCCAGCAGCCGAAAGGGGAACACTGAAGCTTTCTTT	CASSRKGNTEAFF
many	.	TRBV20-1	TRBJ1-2	TGCAGTACAACAGAAACTAACTATGGCTACACCTTC	CSTTETNYGYTF
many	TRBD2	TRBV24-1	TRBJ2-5	TGTGCCACCGGGGGACTAGCGGGCGCCCAAGAGACCCAGTACTTC	CATGGLAGAQETQYF
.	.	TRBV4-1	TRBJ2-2	TGCGCCAGCAGCCAAGTGACTGCAGTCACCGGGGAGCTGTTTTTT	CASSQVTAVTGELFF
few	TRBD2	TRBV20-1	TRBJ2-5	TGCAGTGCTAGAGGGACTAGCGGGGGCGGAGAGACCCAGTACTTC	CSARGTSGGGETQYF
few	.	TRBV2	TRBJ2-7	TGTGCCAGCAGTGAGGTTACTTACTCCTACGAGCAGTACTTC	CASSEVTYSYEQYF
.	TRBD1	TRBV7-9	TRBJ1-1	TGTGCCAGCAGTCAGGGACAGGGGTCGCCTGAAGCTTTCTTT	CASSQGQGSPEAFF
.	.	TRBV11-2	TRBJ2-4	TGTGCCAGCAGCCGGACCTTGATAGCCAAAAACATTCAGTACTTC	CASSRTLIAKNIQYF
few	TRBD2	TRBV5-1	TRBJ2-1	TGCGCCAGCAGTTATACTAGCGGGGGGGTTGGTGAGCAGTTCTTC	CASSYTSGGVGEQFF
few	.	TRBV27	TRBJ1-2	TGTGCCAGTAGTTGGAGACAGGAGAACTATGGCTACACCTTC	CASSWRQENYGYTF
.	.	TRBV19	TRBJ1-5	TGTGCCAGTAGAAGACAGCCTGATAGCAATCAGCCCCAGCATTTT	CASRRQPDSNQPQHF